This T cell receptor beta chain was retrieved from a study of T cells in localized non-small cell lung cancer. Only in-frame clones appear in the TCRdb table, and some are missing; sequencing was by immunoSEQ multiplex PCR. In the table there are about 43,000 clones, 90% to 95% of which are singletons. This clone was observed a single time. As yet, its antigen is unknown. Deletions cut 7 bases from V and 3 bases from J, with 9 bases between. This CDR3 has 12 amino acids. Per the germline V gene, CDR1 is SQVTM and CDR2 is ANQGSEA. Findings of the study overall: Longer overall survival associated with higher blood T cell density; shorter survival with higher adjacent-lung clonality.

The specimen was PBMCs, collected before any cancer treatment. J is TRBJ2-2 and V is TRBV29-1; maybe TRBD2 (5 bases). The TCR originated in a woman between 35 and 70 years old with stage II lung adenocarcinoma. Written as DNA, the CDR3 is TGCAGCGCAGGACTCCACACCGGGGAGCTGTTTTTT. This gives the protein CSAGLHTGELFF.